The 31 T cell receptor beta chains reported below all come from one sample, sequenced in a study of blood T cell repertoires in COVID-19. Sequenced by immunoSEQ multiplex PCR; TCRdb stores in-frame clones only, minus some. Of some 200,000 clones in the sample, approximately 90% were seen once. Input material: peripheral blood. These receptor sequences come from a man aged 60 to 75 with active or convalescent COVID-19.

In its sample, this clone was seen once. The chain has TRBV30 and TRBJ1-6; TRBD1 is a possible D gene (5 bases). This CDR3 comprises 15 residues. Trimming shortened V by 3 bases and J by 6 bases, and 15 bases separated the two germline ends. Germline V gene data show CDR1 as GTSNPN and CDR2 as SVGIG (reference sequence). Here the CDR3 DNA reads TGTGCCTGGAGCACCGGGGGTTCTGGTAATTCACCCCTCCACTTT. Protein product: CAWSTGGSGNSPLHF.

This sequence joins TRBV10-3 and TRBJ1-2; 12 nucleotides align to TRBD1. Unmatched junction bases numbered 8, after V lost 5 bases and J lost 7 bases. The CDR3 loop spans 15 amino acids. Germline CDR1 is ENHRY and CDR2 is SYGVKD. The CDR3 bases are TGTGCCATCAGTCCCCTAGGGGGACAGGGGGCTGGCTACACCTTC. Its translation is CAISPLGGQGAGYTF.

V usage is TRBV5-1 and J usage is TRBJ2-3, with 9 bases fitting TRBD1. The germline V gene encodes CDR1 SGHRS and CDR2 YFSETQ. The trim removed 1 base at V and 5 bases at J, leaving 14 bases unmatched. This CDR3 spans 18 amino acids. Here the CDR3 DNA reads TGCGCCAGCAGCTTGCCCCTGTCGGGGACAGGGCTGGTAGATACGCAGTATTTT. This sequence encodes CASSLPLSGTGLVDTQYF. The whole variable domain, remainder taken from reference TRBV5-1 and TRBJ2-3, is KAGVTQTPRYLIKTRGQQVTLSCSPISGHRSVSWYQQTPGQGLQFLFEYFSETQRNKGNFPGRFSGRQFSNSRSEMNVSTLELGDSALYLCASSLPLSGTGLVDTQYFGPGTRLTVL.

This clone was seen just once. The genes are TRBV4-1 and TRBJ1-2; 7 nucleotides match TRBD1. Germline loops: CDR1 MGHRA, CDR2 YSYEKL. The CDR3 has 13 amino acids. The V segment lost 1 base and the J segment 7 bases; nucleotides outside the gene matches: 3. CDR3 loop: CASSQVNRGGYTF. As DNA, the CDR3 is TGCGCCAGCAGCCAAGTCAACAGGGGTGGCTACACCTTC.

The chain carries TRBV9 and TRBJ1-6; 7 bases fit TRBD1. The CDR3 length is 16 residues. Per germline, CDR1 SGDLS and CDR2 YYNGEE. V lost 0 bases to trimming and J lost 10 bases; unmatched junction nucleotides: 10. The CDR3 protein is CASSVDGVGRGSPLHF. Written as DNA, the CDR3 is TGTGCCAGCAGCGTAGACGGGGTTGGCAGGGGGTCACCCCTCCACTTT.

The chain joins TRBV19 to TRBJ1-6; 8 nucleotides match TRBD1. V shed 5 bases and J 10 bases; nucleotides not matched to a gene: 4. This CDR3 is 13 amino acids long. Germline lookup yields CDR1 LNHDA and CDR2 SQIVND (reference sequence). CDR3 protein: CASSQQGESPLHF. DNA of the CDR3: TGTGCCAGTAGTCAACAGGGGGAGTCACCCCTCCACTTT.

This clone showed up just a few times. The V call is TRBV7-3, the J call TRBJ1-1, with D maybe TRBD1 (6 bases). Per the germline V gene, CDR1 is SGHTA and CDR2 is FQGTGA. This CDR3 contains 13 residues. Trimming stripped 3 bases from V and 11 bases from J, with 16 bases between. The CDR3 is CASSLGAVKRAFF. The CDR3 bases are TGTGCCAGCAGCTTGGGGGCAGTCAAAAGGGCTTTCTTT.

The chain links TRBV5-6 to TRBJ1-2, with 7 nucleotides matching TRBD1. In germline, CDR1 is SGHDT, CDR2 YYEEEE. The CDR3 is 14 amino acids. The J segment lost 2 bases and the V segment lost 2 bases, leaving 3 bases of the junction unmatched. CDR3 sequence: CASSFLTGNYGYTF. CDR3 bases: TGTGCCAGCAGCTTTTTGACAGGGAACTATGGCTACACCTTC.

Comment on this clone: Other nucleotide sequences in the sample specify the same CDR3. The chain employs TRBV5-5 and TRBJ1-1, with 8 bases matching TRBD1. The CDR3 runs 14 residues. Germline V gives CDR1 SGHKS, CDR2 YYEKEE (reference sequence). V shed 4 bases and J 0 bases; nucleotides not matched to a gene: 2. CDR3 nucleotides: TGTGCCAGCAGCCTGACAGGGGTGAACACTGAAGCTTTCTTT. It translates to CASSLTGVNTEAFF.

The V call is TRBV5-5, the J call TRBJ1-2; D gene unclear. Germline CDR1 reads SGHKS; CDR2 reads YYEKEE (reference sequence). The length of the CDR3 is 14 residues. Between the trimmed V and J ends, which lost 0 bases and 2 bases, there was a span of 8 bases. The CDR3, as DNA: TGTGCCAGCAGCTTGGTCACAGAAAACTATGGCTACACCTTC. Its protein is CASSLVTENYGYTF.

This clone was recorded a few times. The rearrangement links TRBV10-2 to TRBJ2-3, with D possibly being TRBD2 (6 bases). The CDR3 runs 15 residues. The germline CDR1 and CDR2 sequences are WSHSY and SAAADI. Trimming shortened V by 5 bases and J by 5 bases, and 17 bases separated the two germline ends. CDR3 in DNA: TGCGCCAGCAGTAAACAAAGACTAGTGGAAGATACGCAGTATTTT. Residues: CASSKQRLVEDTQYF.

The chain has TRBV30 and TRBJ2-4, with D perhaps TRBD1 (6 bases). CDR1 is GTSNPN and CDR2 is SVGIG in the germline V gene (reference sequence). The CDR3 covers 14 residues. Between the trimmed V and J ends, which lost 2 bases and 6 bases, there was a span of 14 bases. The CDR3 loop is CAWSTPGHINIQYF. The CDR3 DNA reads TGTGCCTGGAGTACACCGGGACACATAAACATTCAGTACTTC. Based on the CDR3 plus reference TRBV30 and TRBJ2-4, the full variable domain is SQTIHQWPATLVQPVGSPLSLECTVEGTSNPNLYWYRQAAGRGLQLLFYSVGIGQISSEVPQNLSASRPQDRQFILSSKKLLLSDSGFYLCAWSTPGHINIQYFGAGTRLSVL.

The chain joins TRBV19 to TRBJ1-4, with a tentative D call TRBD1 (6 bases). The CDR3 has 13 amino acids. From germline, CDR1 is LNHDA and CDR2 SQIVND (reference sequence). The V gene lost 10 bases and the J gene lost 7 bases, with 16 bases spanning the gap. CDR3 nucleotide sequence: TGTGCCACTACTCAGGGGATGCGTGAAAAACTGTTTTTT. It specifies CATTQGMREKLFF.

The chain employs TRBV29-1 and TRBJ2-1; D is unresolved. The CDR3 runs 11 residues. The germline V gene encodes CDR1 SQVTM and CDR2 ANQGSEA. V was pared by 8 bases and J by 4 bases, with 9 bases between. Here the CDR3 reads CSPAVYNEQFF. Here the CDR3 DNA reads TGCAGCCCGGCCGTATACAATGAGCAGTTCTTC.

This clone has a handful of counts. The CDR3 DNA reads as TGCGCCAGCAGCACAGGAGTAGGAACTAATGAAAAACTGTTTTTT. Its protein product is CASSTGVGTNEKLFF. The rearrangement links TRBV5-1 to TRBJ1-4, with D possibly matching TRBD1 (5 bases). CDR1 and CDR2 (germline): SGHRS, YFSETQ. Trimming stripped 4 bases from V and 1 base from J, with 11 bases between. The CDR3 runs to 15 residues.

As concerns this clone: Distinct nucleotide sequences in the sample also encode this CDR3. The rearrangement links TRBV5-4 to TRBJ2-3, with 7 bases that match TRBD2. CDR3 length: 13 residues. Germline CDR1 is SGHNT and CDR2 is YYREEE (reference sequence). The junction had 2 bases not matched to a gene; V was cut back by 3 bases and J by 4 bases. The CDR3 region is CASSSGGADTQYF. The DNA of the CDR3 is TGTGCCAGCAGCTCGGGGGGAGCAGATACGCAGTATTTT.

The count of this clone is one. The chain employs TRBV3-1 (or the pseudogene TRBV3-2) and TRBJ1-6; a weak D match, TRBD1 (6 bases). The CDR3 spans 14 residues. Deletions cut 1 base from V and 6 bases from J, with 7 bases between. CDR1 LGHDT and CDR2 YNNKEL come from the germline V gene (reference sequence). This chain's CDR3 is CASSQARGNSPLHF. The CDR3 bases are TGTGCCAGCAGCCAAGCCAGGGGTAATTCACCCCTCCACTTT.

This rearrangement joins TRBV5-1 to TRBJ2-7; D not resolved. The CDR3 has 12 residues. V shed 0 bases and J shed 4 bases, with 5 bases lying between them. CDR1 SGHRS and CDR2 YFSETQ come from the germline V gene. The DNA for the CDR3 is TGCGCCAGCAGCTTGGGGCTTTACGAGCAGTACTTC. Translating gives CASSLGLYEQYF.

The V and J genes are TRBV7-9 and TRBJ1-3; D is uncertain. V lost 2 bases and J lost 9, with 8 bases in between. Germline CDR1 SEHNR, CDR2 FQNEAQ (reference sequence). The CDR3 extends over 12 amino acids. In DNA form, the CDR3 reads TGTGCCAGCAGCTTACGATCTAGCACCATATATTTT. Amino acids: CASSLRSSTIYF.

The chain recombines TRBV6-5 with TRBJ2-3; 15 bases are shared with TRBD2. Per germline, CDR1 MNHEY and CDR2 SVGAGI. CDR3 length equals 15 residues. Trimming took 6 bases from V and 8 from J; bases not matched to a gene: 6. The CDR3 protein is CASSGLAGGLATQYF. DNA for the CDR3: TGTGCCAGCAGCGGACTAGCGGGGGGGCTTGCTACGCAGTATTTT.

This chain uses TRBV21-1 with TRBJ2-7; the table's D call of TRBD1 was not tested on the DNA. TRBV21-1 counts as a pseudogene. This CDR3 is built from 21 residues. The CDR3 coding sequence is TGTGCCAGGTATATCGGGATCGGACAGGGGCCGGGGAAATCACCCTCAGGAGAGCAGTACTTC. Residues: CARYIGIGQGPGKSPSGEQYF.

The V gene is TRBV19, the J gene TRBJ2-3, with D possibly being TRBD2 (7 bases). CDR3 length equals 15 residues. Germline V gene sequence: CDR1 LNHDA, CDR2 SQIVND (reference sequence). Trimming took 5 bases from V and 4 from J, leaving 16 bases between them. The DNA of the CDR3 is TGTGCCAGTAGTGATAGGGGGGGGGTTGCAGATACGCAGTATTTT. It yields the protein CASSDRGGVADTQYF.

V usage is TRBV7-2 and J usage is TRBJ2-3; TRBD2 aligns across 8 bases. Germline V gene sequence: CDR1 SGHTA, CDR2 FQGNSA. The CDR3 runs to 15 residues. The V gene end was trimmed by 2 bases and the J gene end by 4 bases; junction bases not matched to a gene: 5. DNA of the CDR3: TGTGCCAGCAGCTTACAGCGGGGGTTGGCAGATACGCAGTATTTT. This sequence encodes CASSLQRGLADTQYF.

This clone appeared once. The chain has TRBV24-1 and TRBJ2-2; no firm D call. There are 14 residues in the CDR3. Germline CDR1 is KGHDR and CDR2 is SFDVKD. V was cut by 3 bases and J by 5 bases, with 9 bases left in between. The CDR3 DNA is TGTGCCACCAGTGATCATGGGCTAACCGGGGAGCTGTTTTTT. It yields the protein CATSDHGLTGELFF.

This rearrangement joins TRBV13 to TRBJ1-2, with 8 bases fitting TRBD1. The germline V gene encodes CDR1 PRHDT and CDR2 FYEKMQ (reference sequence). The CDR3 spans 14 residues. V lost 5 bases to trimming and J lost 4 bases; unmatched junction nucleotides: 6. The CDR3 region is CASSAQGAGYGYTF. CDR3 DNA: TGTGCCAGCAGCGCGCAGGGGGCCGGCTATGGCTACACCTTC. The full variable domain, its missing parts supplied by reference TRBV13 and TRBJ1-2, is AAGVIQSPRHLIKEKRETATLKCYPIPRHDTVYWYQQGPGQDPQFLISFYEKMQSDKGSIPDRFSAQQFSDYHSELNMSSLELGDSALYFCASSAQGAGYGYTFGSGTRLTVV.

The chain links TRBV5-1 to TRBJ2-5; the D gene is possibly TRBD2 (6 bases). The CDR3 length is 15 residues. The germline CDR1 and CDR2 sequences are SGHRS and YFSETQ. V was clipped by 0 bases and J by 5 bases, with 14 bases between them. CDR3 in amino acids: CASSLAATSEETQYF. In DNA form, the CDR3 reads TGCGCCAGCAGCTTGGCCGCGACTAGTGAGGAGACCCAGTACTTC.

The rearrangement links TRBV28 to TRBJ2-7, with 11 nucleotides matching TRBD2. Trimming at V came to 8 bases and at J to 0 bases, leaving 3 bases not matched to a gene. There are 14 residues in the CDR3. Germline V gene lookup returns CDR1 MDHEN and CDR2 SYDVKM. The CDR3 DNA reads TGTGCCAGCTTACTAGCGGGGGACTCCTACGAGCAGTACTTC. Protein product: CASLLAGDSYEQYF.

This chain connects TRBV5-6 to TRBJ1-5; D may be TRBD1 (5 bases). This CDR3 comprises 15 residues. Trimming removed 3 bases at V and 0 bases at J, with 10 bases between. The germline V gene has CDR1 SGHDT and CDR2 YYEEEE. CDR3: CASSWGLASNQPQHF. The CDR3 DNA follows: TGTGCCAGCAGCTGGGGCCTCGCTAGCAATCAGCCCCAGCATTTT.

This sequence joins TRBV5-1 and TRBJ2-7; D not certain. The V and J ends lost 1 base and 0 bases respectively, with 17 bases between them. Germline V lookup: CDR1 SGHRS, CDR2 YFSETQ. The CDR3 contains 17 residues. The CDR3 protein is CASSLLKPMGSSYEQYF. As DNA, the CDR3 is TGCGCCAGCAGCTTGCTAAAACCTATGGGCAGCTCCTACGAGCAGTACTTC.

V is TRBV19 and J is TRBJ1-1; the D gene is possibly TRBD1 (6 bases). CDR3 size: 13 residues. V shed 1 base and J shed 10 bases, with 13 bases lying between them. The germline gives CDR1 LNHDA, CDR2 SQIVND (reference sequence). CDR3 DNA: TGTGCCAGTAGTATAGTCCGGGACAAAGGAGCTTTCTTT. Translated, it gives CASSIVRDKGAFF.

V and J are TRBV2 and TRBJ1-2, with 8 nucleotides matching TRBD1. V gave up 5 bases and J gave up 3 bases; unmatched junction bases: 8. The germline CDR1 and CDR2 sequences are SNHLY and FYNNEI. CDR3 length: 15 residues. In nucleotides, the CDR3 is TGTGCCAGCAGTTTTATGGGACAGGCGGACTATGGCTACACCTTC. Its protein is CASSFMGQADYGYTF.